This passage covers 3 T cell receptor beta chains from one sample sequenced in a study of blood T cells in healthy people across ages. Using a J-beta primer mix together with a sample-barcoded 5' primer, a second PCR was run for roughly 7 to 11 cycles. TCRdb re-called the 5' RACE reads with MiXCR, one entry per CDR3 protein. The table shows 660,000 or so distinct CDR3 sequences, with about 54% occurring only once. The sample taken for sequencing was blood. The receptors derive from a man aged 60 to 75 in good health.

This sequence joins TRBV3-1 and TRBJ1-5; D not certain. Germline CDR1 is LGHDT and CDR2 is YNNKEL (reference sequence). The CDR3 loop spans 12 amino acids. V shed 6 bases and J shed 5 bases, with 8 bases lying between them. CDR3 residues: CASSHHDQPQHF. Written as DNA, the CDR3 is TGTGCCAGCAGTCACCACGATCAGCCCCAGCATTTT.

This clonotype was detected a few times. This rearrangement joins TRBV6-5 to TRBJ2-1, with D perhaps matching TRBD1 (6 bases). With the DNA end fitting TRBJ2-7 better, the J assignment may be wrong. This CDR3 contains 16 residues. Looked up from germline, CDR1 is MNHEY and CDR2 is SVGAGI. CDR3 region: CASRPGQTQTYNEQYF. CDR3 DNA sequence: TGTGCCAGCAGACCCGGACAGACACAGACCTACAATGAGCAGTACTTC.

V is TRBV5-6 and J is TRBJ2-5, with D perhaps being TRBD1 or TRBD2 (5 bases each). V lost 5 bases to trimming and J lost 5 bases, with 19 bases between them. The CDR3 loop spans 15 amino acids. The germline gives CDR1 SGHDT, CDR2 YYEEEE. CDR3 coding DNA: TGTGCCAGCAGTGCCGAGGGGATTCTAGGGGAGACCCAGTACTTC. Translation gives CASSAEGILGETQYF.